This entry features one T cell receptor (beta chain) sequence. Its specificity is unknown. This entry belongs to a study of spatial heterogeneity in lung cancer. Study details: Combinations of a unique TCR and a UMI were tallied in raw reads, and on average each appeared more than ten times. Study findings and constraints: Tumor mutation count correlated with how many alpha and beta TCRs expanded intratumorally. There was tracking of ubiquitous and regional nonsynonymous mutations by the respective counts of ubiquitous and regional expanded TCRs.

MiXCR was run by TCRdb on the 5' RACE reads, yielding one entry per CDR3 protein. The table includes 2,000 to 2,500 distinct CDR3 sequences, under 20% detected once. Germline loops: CDR1 SGHRS, CDR2 YFSETQ. The CDR3 is 16 residues long. J was trimmed by 4 bases and V by 3 bases; bases with no gene match: 8. Stated time point: sample taken at primary tumor resection. The cohort: around 77 early-stage, untreated non-small cell lung cancer patients. The source of this sequence is a male donor with early-stage non-small cell lung cancer. The sample consisted of lung tumor tissue, taken at surgery. This rearrangement joins TRBV5-1 to TRBJ2-5; TRBD2 aligns across 11 bases. The CDR3 DNA reads as TGCGCCAGCAGCTCCTTTCTAGCGGGGGGTGGAGAGACCCAGTACTTC. This encodes CASSSFLAGGGETQYF.